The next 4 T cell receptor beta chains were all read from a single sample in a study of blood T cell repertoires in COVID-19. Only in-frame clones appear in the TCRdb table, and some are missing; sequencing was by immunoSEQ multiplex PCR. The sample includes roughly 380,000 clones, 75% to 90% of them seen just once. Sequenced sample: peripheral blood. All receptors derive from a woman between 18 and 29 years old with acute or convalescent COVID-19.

CDR3 DNA: TGCGCCAGCAGCACCTCCCCGGGGTACACTGAAGCTTTCTTT. This gives the protein CASSTSPGYTEAFF. V usage is TRBV5-1 and J usage is TRBJ1-1; D unclear. Trimming took 4 bases from V and 3 from J, leaving 13 bases between them. Germline V lookup: CDR1 SGHRS, CDR2 YFSETQ. This CDR3 has 14 amino acids.

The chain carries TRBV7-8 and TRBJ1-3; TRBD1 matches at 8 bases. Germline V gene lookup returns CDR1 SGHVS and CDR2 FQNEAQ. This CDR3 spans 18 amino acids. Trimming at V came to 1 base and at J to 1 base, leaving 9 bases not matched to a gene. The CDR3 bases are TGTGCCAGCAGCTTAGTGTCCCGGACAGGGTCGTCTGGAAACACCATATATTTT. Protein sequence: CASSLVSRTGSSGNTIYF.

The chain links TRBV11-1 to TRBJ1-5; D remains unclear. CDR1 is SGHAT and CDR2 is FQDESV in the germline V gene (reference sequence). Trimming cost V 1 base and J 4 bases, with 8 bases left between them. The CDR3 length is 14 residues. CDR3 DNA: TGTGCCAGCAGCTTAGGTGCGGGAAATCAGCCCCAGCATTTT. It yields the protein CASSLGAGNQPQHF.

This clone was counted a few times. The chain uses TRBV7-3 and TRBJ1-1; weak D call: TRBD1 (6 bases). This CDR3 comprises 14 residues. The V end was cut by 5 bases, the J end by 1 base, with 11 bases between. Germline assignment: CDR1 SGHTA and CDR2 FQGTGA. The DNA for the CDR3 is TGTGCCAGCAGCCTGGACAGTAAGAACACTGAAGCTTTCTTT. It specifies CASSLDSKNTEAFF.